This T cell receptor (beta chain) derives from a study of PD-1 blockade in classical Hodgkin lymphoma. Study-wide results and caveats: Patients who responded completely had about the same baseline diversity as newly diagnosed patients. By C4D1, CD4+ diversity increased significantly, especially in complete responders.

Specified time point: cycle 4 day 1 (C4D1), after around six weeks of nivolumab. In every patient, relapse followed autologous stem cell transplantation, while exposure to brentuximab vedotin differed. Best outcomes ranged across complete response, partial response and progressive disease. TCRdb's copy holds only in-frame clones and misses some; the assay was immunoSEQ multiplex PCR. The sample has around 93,000 clones; more than 70% are singletons. About this clone itself: Its antigen remains unknown.

V was shortened by 1 base and J by 4 bases, with 5 bases between the two germline ends. Germline CDR1 SGHVS, CDR2 FNYEAQ. The CDR3 loop spans 13 amino acids. The specimen was peripheral blood mononuclear cells (PBMCs), collected before the fourth cycle of nivolumab. The clonotype originates from a human donor with classical Hodgkin lymphoma. The V call is TRBV7-6, the J call TRBJ1-5; D not resolved. In nucleotides, the CDR3 is TGTGCCAGCAGCTTAGGACCGAATCAGCCCCAGCATTTT. Encoded protein: CASSLGPNQPQHF.